This TCR beta chain is drawn from a study of beta chain features in type 1 diabetes. Study-level information: Patients shared similar age, gender and cell yields with healthy donors. The examined sorted cells totaled fewer than 140 million across samples. General study findings and limits: Among patients with Type 1 diabetes, TCRB CDR3s were moderately but significantly shorter in every one of the four CD4+ subsets. TCRB repertoires of naive, central memory and Treg cells appeared more similar among patients than among healthy donors. Cells that show high TCR expression could be over-represented by cDNA sequencing.

The germline CDR1 and CDR2 sequences are MNHEY and SMNVEV (reference sequence). Trimming removed 7 bases at V and 2 bases at J, with 19 bases between. The CDR3 is 16 amino acids. The study reverse transcribed the entire isolated RNA, so it sequenced expressed TCRB transcripts. The repertoire was sequenced with immunoSEQ multiplex PCR; TCRdb's copy has only in-frame clones and lacks some. The profile covers about 150,000 clones, with around a tenth appearing a single time and less than 0.5% taken by the ten largest. This clone was seen only a few times. Its antigen remains unidentified. Sample: central memory CD4+ T cells from blood. The TCR was taken from a man aged 30 to 39 with type 1 diabetes. The V and J genes are TRBV27 and TRBJ2-3; D unresolved. CDR3 region: CASTSSLGRLTDTQYF. The CDR3 bases are TGTGCCAGCACCTCCTCTTTGGGCAGGCTCACAGATACGCAGTATTTT.